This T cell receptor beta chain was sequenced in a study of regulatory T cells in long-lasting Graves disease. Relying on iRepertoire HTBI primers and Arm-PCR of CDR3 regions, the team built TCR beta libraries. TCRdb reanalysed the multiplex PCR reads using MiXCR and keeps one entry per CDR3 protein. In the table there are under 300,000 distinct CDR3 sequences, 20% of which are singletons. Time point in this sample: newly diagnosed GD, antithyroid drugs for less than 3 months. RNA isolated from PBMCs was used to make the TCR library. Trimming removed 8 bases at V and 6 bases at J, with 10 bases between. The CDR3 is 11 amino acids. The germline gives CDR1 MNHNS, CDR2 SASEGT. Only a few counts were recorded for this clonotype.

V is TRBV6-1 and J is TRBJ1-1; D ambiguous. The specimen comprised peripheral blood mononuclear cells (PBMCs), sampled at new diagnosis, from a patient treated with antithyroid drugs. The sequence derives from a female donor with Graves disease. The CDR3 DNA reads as TGTGCCAGCTACCCCATGGCTGAAGCTTTCTTT. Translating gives CASYPMAEAFF.